A single sample gave rise to the 24 T cell receptor beta chains below, sequenced in a study of OX40 agonist ivuxolimab in advanced cancers. Here immunoSEQ multiplex PCR was the method, and the copy in TCRdb shows in-frame clones only, minus some. The repertoire includes 72,000 or so clones, about four fifths of them detected once, and more than 1% sits in the top ten. The sample in question was CD4+ or CD8+ T cells sorted from blood, obtained in a trial of the OX40 agonist ivuxolimab. The receptors come from an adult with an advanced solid tumor such as melanoma, head and neck, liver or kidney cancer.

The chain uses TRBV12-5 and TRBJ2-5; 8 nucleotides agree with TRBD2. V shed 5 bases, J shed 5 bases, and the junction held 10 bases outside the gene matches. The CDR3 has 15 residues. Germline V gene lookup returns CDR1 LGHNT and CDR2 FRNRAP. The CDR3 region has the DNA TGTGCTAGTGGTCCCGGACTAGCAGGGTGGGAGACCCAGTACTTC. Protein sequence: CASGPGLAGWETQYF.

The chain couples TRBV6-5 to TRBJ1-2; D unresolved. Looked up from germline, CDR1 is MNHEY and CDR2 is SVGAGI. Between the trimmed V and J ends, which lost 4 bases and 4 bases, there was a span of 13 bases. The CDR3 is 14 amino acids. This CDR3 is CASSSPTRAYGYTF. CDR3 nucleotide sequence: TGTGCCAGCAGTTCCCCAACGAGGGCCTATGGCTACACCTTC.

This clone was counted a few times. The rearrangement joins TRBV6-1 to TRBJ2-7, with 9 bases aligning to TRBD1. The CDR3 is made up of 12 amino acids. With 6 bases clipped from V and 12 bases from J, the junction kept 9 bases outside the gene matches. Germline-derived CDR1 and CDR2 are MNHNS and SASEGT. The CDR3, as DNA: TGTGCCAGCAGAACGGGACAGGGTGAACCGTACTTC. It encodes CASRTGQGEPYF.

The chain couples TRBV7-8 to TRBJ1-1, with D uncertain. The V gene's germline CDR1 is SGHVS and CDR2 FQNEAQ. CDR3 length: 14 amino acids. Trimming took 1 base from V and 0 from J, leaving 6 bases between them. In DNA, the CDR3 is TGTGCCAGCAGCTTAGGCAGATTGAACACTGAAGCTTTCTTT. Protein sequence: CASSLGRLNTEAFF.

The rearrangement joins TRBV7-6 to TRBJ1-6, with D possibly matching TRBD1 (5 bases). Trimming cost V 3 bases and J 2 bases, with 11 bases left between them. Germline CDR1 and CDR2: SGHVS and FNYEAQ. The CDR3 spans 16 residues. The CDR3 nucleotides are TGTGCCAGCAGCTTGGCGGGGCCCACCTATAATTCACCCCTCCACTTT. Translation: CASSLAGPTYNSPLHF.

This clone is a singleton in its sample. The chain is built from TRBV7-2 and TRBJ1-2; no firm D call. CDR3 length equals 14 residues. Germline CDR1 reads SGHTA; CDR2 reads FQGNSA. Trimming stripped 1 base from V and 4 bases from J, with 10 bases between. The DNA of the CDR3 is TGTGCCAGCAGCTTAGAGTCAGGCCCCTATGGCTACACCTTC. As protein: CASSLESGPYGYTF.

DNA of the CDR3: TGCAGTGCTAGAGGGCGGGGGGAGGCTTTCTTT. Residues: CSARGRGEAFF. The chain combines TRBV20-1 with TRBJ1-1, with D tentatively TRBD1 (5 bases). CDR1 DFQATT and CDR2 SNEGSKA come from the germline V gene (reference sequence). Deletions cut 1 base from V and 11 bases from J, with 11 bases between. The CDR3 spans 11 residues.

The chain joins TRBV10-3 to TRBJ2-3; D gene unclear. The CDR3 length is 16 residues. CDR1 is ENHRY and CDR2 is SYGVKD in the germline V gene. Trimming pared 4 bases from V and 4 bases from J, leaving 18 bases between. For the CDR3, the DNA is TGTGCCATCAGTGGGCGTCTCATCCCTAGGGCAGATACGCAGTATTTT. Translation gives CAISGRLIPRADTQYF.

The chain carries TRBV5-5 and TRBJ1-1, with D unclear. The ends were cut back, 0 bases at V and 6 bases at J, with 9 bases in the middle. Germline lookup yields CDR1 SGHKS and CDR2 YYEKEE (reference sequence). This CDR3 is 13 amino acids long. CDR3 bases: TGTGCCAGCAGCTTGGCCTCCGGGGCTGAAGCTTTCTTT. Translated: CASSLASGAEAFF. Drawing the rest from reference TRBV5-5 and TRBJ1-1, the complete variable domain is DAGVTQSPTHLIKTRGQQVTLRCSPISGHKSVSWYQQVLGQGPQFIFQYYEKEERGRGNFPDRFSARQFPNYSSELNVNALLLGDSALYLCASSLASGAEAFFGQGTRLTVV.

The chain uses TRBV19 and TRBJ1-1; TRBD1 might be the D (6 bases). CDR3 size: 15 residues. Trimming took off 10 bases at V and 2 bases at J, with 20 bases between the two ends. Germline V CDR1 and CDR2: LNHDA, SQIVND (reference sequence). CDR3 protein: CATKEQGFENTEAFF. CDR3 in DNA: TGTGCCACCAAAGAACAGGGTTTTGAAAACACTGAAGCTTTCTTT.

The chain couples TRBV7-9 to TRBJ1-5, with a weak D call TRBD1 (6 bases). Between the trimmed V and J ends, which lost 0 bases and 6 bases, there was a span of 9 bases. Per germline, CDR1 SEHNR and CDR2 FQNEAQ (reference sequence). The CDR3 has 14 amino acids. The DNA for the CDR3 is TGTGCCAGCAGCTTAGCGGGGGGCGGTCAGCCCCAGCATTTT. Its protein product is CASSLAGGGQPQHF. The full variable domain, in which reference TRBV7-9 and TRBJ1-5 provide the parts outside the CDR3, is DTGVSQNPRHKITKRGQNVTFRCDPISEHNRLYWYRQTLGQGPEFLTYFQNEAQLEKSRLLSDRFSAERPKGSFSTLEIQRTEQGDSAMYLCASSLAGGGQPQHFGDGTRLSIL.

The chain joins TRBV6-1 to TRBJ1-5, with D tentatively TRBD1 (5 bases). Germline-derived CDR1 and CDR2 are MNHNS and SASEGT. The CDR3 has 13 residues. Trimming removed 6 bases from V and 4 bases from J, with 10 bases in between. In DNA, the CDR3 is TGTGCCAGCAGGGGGGGACTTAATCAGCCCCAGCATTTT. Translated: CASRGGLNQPQHF.

The J gene is TRBJ2-2, the V gene TRBV7-3; D possibly corresponds to TRBD1 (5 bases). V was clipped by 0 bases and J by 6 bases, with 20 bases between them. Germline values: CDR1 SGHTA, CDR2 FQGTGA. The CDR3 length is 18 residues. CDR3 coding DNA: TGTGCCAGCAGCTTAACGGCCGGGCTGGGGTTCAGGGCCGGGGAGCTGTTTTTT. Protein: CASSLTAGLGFRAGELFF.

V usage is TRBV30 and J usage is TRBJ2-5, with unresolved D. CDR1 is GTSNPN, CDR2 SVGIG, per germline (reference sequence). This CDR3 has 12 amino acids. V was clipped by 3 bases and J by 7 bases, with 12 bases between them. CDR3 bases: TGTGCCTGGAGCGCCCAGACTGTGACCCAGTACTTC. It yields the protein CAWSAQTVTQYF.

The chain joins TRBV6-5 to TRBJ1-2, with D maybe TRBD1 (5 bases). This CDR3 is built from 12 residues. Trimming removed 6 bases at V and 4 bases at J, with 9 bases between. CDR1 and CDR2 from the germline V gene are MNHEY and SVGAGI. This CDR3 is CASRGQVYGYTF. Written as DNA, the CDR3 is TGTGCCAGCAGAGGACAAGTCTATGGCTACACCTTC.

In its sample, this clone was seen once. This sequence joins TRBV4-1 and TRBJ1-5; 7 positions match TRBD1. This CDR3 has 20 amino acids. Losses at the gene ends were 1 base for V and 0 bases for J; bases not matched to a gene: 15. Germline CDR1 reads MGHRA; CDR2 reads YSYEKL. This CDR3 is CASSQGGGTGTVNSNQPQHF. In nucleotides, the CDR3 is TGCGCCAGCAGCCAAGGGGGGGGGACCGGGACAGTGAATAGCAATCAGCCCCAGCATTTT.

V gene TRBV11-3 combines with J gene TRBJ2-7, with a tentative D call TRBD1 (6 bases). Deletions cut 5 bases from V and 4 bases from J, with 15 bases between. The CDR3 extends over 14 amino acids. In germline, CDR1 is SGHNT, CDR2 YENEEA. As DNA, the CDR3 is TGTGCCAGCAGCGCCCAGGTACAGGGATACGAGCAGTACTTC. Residues: CASSAQVQGYEQYF.

The J gene is TRBJ1-2, the V gene TRBV9; TRBD1 matches 12 bases. This CDR3 is 15 amino acids long. Germline V CDR1 and CDR2: SGDLS, YYNGEE. The ends lost 3 bases at V and 4 bases at J; junction bases unmatched: 4. The CDR3 DNA reads TGTGCCAGCAGCGCGGGACAGGGGGCGAGCTATGGCTACACCTTC. Protein product: CASSAGQGASYGYTF.

The chain is built from TRBV7-2 and TRBJ2-3; D gene uncertain. Trimming removed 0 bases at V and 3 bases at J, with 7 bases between. This CDR3 contains 14 residues. CDR1 is SGHTA and CDR2 is FQGNSA in the germline V gene. The CDR3 loop reads CASSLAQITDTQYF. The CDR3 DNA reads as TGTGCCAGCAGCTTAGCGCAGATAACAGATACGCAGTATTTT.

The V gene is TRBV30, the J gene TRBJ2-2; D gene ambiguous. Trimming left V 7 bases short and J 6 bases short, with 6 bases between. The CDR3 is 10 amino acids. Germline values: CDR1 GTSNPN, CDR2 SVGIG (reference sequence). The CDR3 region is CAFDSGELFF. CDR3 bases: TGTGCCTTTGACTCCGGGGAGCTGTTTTTT.

V usage is TRBV6-5 and J usage is TRBJ1-1; D unresolved. The CDR3 totals 13 residues. CDR1 and CDR2 from the germline V gene are MNHEY and SVGAGI. Trimming took off 4 bases at V and 1 base at J, with 7 bases between the two ends. As DNA, the CDR3 is TGTGCCAGCAGTTCGAAGTGGAACACTGAAGCTTTCTTT. This gives the protein CASSSKWNTEAFF.

This rearrangement joins TRBV10-1 to TRBJ1-1; D is ambiguous. CDR1 WNHNN and CDR2 SYGVQD come from the germline V gene (reference sequence). V was cut by 6 bases and J by 1 base, with 9 bases left in between. The CDR3 is 13 residues long. CDR3 in DNA: TGCGCCAGCAGCGAACATCCGAACACTGAAGCTTTCTTT. Translation gives CASSEHPNTEAFF.

This clone has just a few counts. The chain couples TRBV5-1 to TRBJ2-1; 8 bases are shared with TRBD1. V shed 0 bases, J shed 4 bases, and the junction held 3 bases outside the gene matches. Germline assignment: CDR1 SGHRS and CDR2 YFSETQ. This CDR3 is built from 15 residues. CDR3 sequence (DNA): TGCGCCAGCAGCTTGGCCGGGACAGGTTACAATGAGCAGTTCTTC. The encoded protein is CASSLAGTGYNEQFF.

This clone has only a few counts. The chain recombines TRBV6-1 with TRBJ2-1; tentatively, D is TRBD1 (5 bases). This CDR3 region has 13 residues. The germline V gene has CDR1 MNHNS and CDR2 SASEGT. V was trimmed by 4 bases and J by 6 bases, leaving 10 bases between them. CDR3 sequence (DNA): TGTGCCAGCAGTGGTCAGGGATCCAATGAGCAGTTCTTC. Protein sequence: CASSGQGSNEQFF.